These T cell receptor beta chains were read from a single sample in a study of blood T cell repertoires in COVID-19. Method: immunoSEQ multiplex PCR; TCRdb's copy keeps in-frame clones and lacks some. The profile shows some 240,000 clones, 84% of them singletons. Source material: peripheral blood. The source of these receptors is a man aged 50 to 60 with active or convalescent COVID-19. Each CDR3 is given with its conserved first and last residue. D genes are given only for firm matches. Clone size is not always given. Where it is, it says once, few, many or a class for expanded clones.

J gene,clone size,D gene,V gene,CDR3 protein,CDR3 DNA
TRBJ2-3,once,-,TRBV6-2/TRBV6-3,CASSSPGEVTDTQYF,TGTGCCAGCAGTTCGCCCGGGGAGGTCACAGATACGCAGTATTTT
TRBJ1-3,-,TRBD1,TRBV6-4,CASSDPGQGSSGNTIYF,TGTGCCAGCAGTGACCCCGGACAGGGAAGCTCTGGAAACACCATATATTTT
TRBJ1-1,few,TRBD1,TRBV28,CASSLWRQGNTEAFF,TGTGCCAGCAGTTTATGGAGACAGGGCAACACTGAAGCTTTCTTT
TRBJ1-2,-,-,TRBV7-8,CASSLARGANYGYTF,TGTGCCAGCAGCTTAGCCCGGGGAGCTAACTATGGCTACACCTTC
TRBJ2-2,-,TRBD2,TRBV11-2,CASSFPPYLAGEAGELFF,TGTGCCAGCAGCTTCCCCCCCTATCTAGCGGGAGAGGCCGGGGAGCTGTTTTTT
TRBJ1-1,-,-,TRBV5-1,CASSLQGNANTEAFF,TGCGCCAGCAGCTTACAGGGTAACGCGAACACTGAAGCTTTCTTT
TRBJ1-1,few,-,TRBV12-5,CASGLEEGTEAFF,TGTGCTAGTGGTTTGGAGGAGGGCACTGAAGCTTTCTTT
TRBJ2-5,once,TRBD2,TRBV4-1,CASSQDIGGETQYF,TGCGCCAGCAGCCAAGACATCGGGGGGGAGACCCAGTACTTC
TRBJ2-3,once,TRBD2,TRBV4-3,CASSQDSGRAPTDTQYF,TGCGCCAGCAGCCAAGATAGCGGGAGGGCCCCTACAGATACGCAGTATTTT
TRBJ1-6,-,TRBD1,TRBV18,CASSQGTGASSPLHF,TGTGCCAGCTCACAAGGGACAGGGGCAAGTTCACCCCTCCACTTT
TRBJ2-2,-,TRBD2,TRBV7-9,CASSSYTSSGGVNVGELFF,TGTGCCAGCAGCTCCTACACGTCTAGCGGGGGTGTTAACGTCGGGGAGCTGTTTTTT
TRBJ1-4,-,-,TRBV2,CASSAGGGRTTNEKLFF,TGTGCCAGCAGTGCTGGCGGGGGGAGGACAACTAATGAAAAACTGTTTTTT
TRBJ1-6,-,TRBD1,TRBV5-6,CASSQRDRGWAPLHF,TGTGCCAGCAGCCAACGGGACAGGGGATGGGCACCCCTCCACTTT
TRBJ2-5,-,-,TRBV24-1,CATSDWRTTLGGTQYF,TGTGCCACCAGTGATTGGAGGACTACCCTGGGGGGGACCCAGTACTTC
TRBJ1-5,-,TRBD1,TRBV27,CARGGQGAFSVNQPQHF,TGTGCCAGGGGGGGACAGGGGGCATTTTCGGTCAATCAGCCCCAGCATTTT
TRBJ2-1,-,-,TRBV29-1,CSVEDFDSSSYNEQFF,TGCAGCGTTGAAGATTTCGACTCGAGCTCCTACAATGAGCAGTTCTTC
TRBJ1-2,-,TRBD1,TRBV6-1,CASSETGQGTDYTF,TGTGCCAGCAGTGAAACGGGACAGGGTACCGACTACACCTTC
TRBJ1-2,-,-,TRBV7-8,CASSLQGNGYTF,TGTGCCAGCAGCCTACAGGGTAATGGCTACACCTTC
TRBJ1-2,-,TRBD1,TRBV18,CASSPAGGYGYTF,TGTGCCAGCTCACCGGCAGGGGGTTATGGCTACACCTTC
TRBJ1-3,-,-,TRBV5-5,CASSLGRAGNTIYF,TGTGCCAGCAGCTTGGGCAGGGCTGGAAACACCATATATTTT
TRBJ2-7,-,-,TRBV30,CAWVLDTGTPQNEQYF,TGTGCCTGGGTCCTTGATACCGGGACACCCCAGAACGAGCAGTACTTC
TRBJ1-2,few,-,TRBV5-1,CASSPYNRDGYTF,TGCGCCAGCAGCCCTTATAACAGGGATGGCTACACCTTC
TRBJ1-1,-,-,TRBV14,CASSQDGGEAEAFF,TGTGCCAGCAGCCAAGATGGAGGGGAGGCTGAAGCTTTCTTT
TRBJ1-1,-,-,TRBV14,CASSLDFRTEAFF,TGTGCCAGCAGCCTGGACTTTAGGACTGAAGCTTTCTTT
TRBJ2-1,-,-,TRBV6-5,CASSYGGANEQFF,TGTGCCAGCAGTTATGGGGGGGCAAATGAGCAGTTCTTC
TRBJ1-1,few,TRBD1,TRBV19,CASRMTGPNTEAFF,TGTGCCAGTCGAATGACAGGGCCGAACACTGAAGCTTTCTTT
TRBJ1-6,-,-,TRBV27,CASRPPGVYNSPLHF,TGTGCCAGCAGGCCCCCGGGAGTTTATAATTCACCCCTCCACTTT
TRBJ2-7,-,-,TRBV10-3,CAISPGGSGPHEQYF,TGTGCCATCAGTCCGGGTGGGTCAGGGCCCCACGAGCAGTACTTC
TRBJ2-3,-,TRBD2,TRBV6-6,CASTKREPSTDTQYF,TGTGCCAGCACTAAGCGGGAGCCTAGCACAGATACGCAGTATTTT
TRBJ2-4,-,TRBD2,TRBV30,CAWSPRLAGRDIQYF,TGTGCCTGGAGTCCCCGCCTAGCGGGACGAGACATTCAGTACTTC
TRBJ1-2,-,-,TRBV7-6,CASSPLLGAGSDYGYTF,TGTGCCAGCAGCCCTTTATTGGGGGCTGGGTCGGACTATGGCTACACCTTC
TRBJ2-5,-,-,TRBV9,CASSVSRGAQETQYF,TGTGCCAGCAGCGTCTCGCGAGGAGCCCAAGAGACCCAGTACTTC
TRBJ1-1,-,-,TRBV6-5,CASSLQGRNTEAFF,TGTGCCAGCAGTCTACAGGGCAGGAACACTGAAGCTTTCTTT
TRBJ2-7,once,-,TRBV6-2/TRBV6-3,CASGPADGRLQYF,TGTGCCAGCGGCCCCGCTGACGGGAGACTTCAGTACTTC
TRBJ2-3,-,TRBD1,TRBV5-1,CASSLTPTGQGSADTQYF,TGCGCCAGCAGCTTGACACCTACTGGACAGGGTAGCGCAGATACGCAGTATTTT
TRBJ2-1,few,TRBD2,TRBV19,CASSIVKPGLAFYNEQFF,TGTGCCAGTAGTATAGTTAAACCGGGACTAGCCTTCTACAATGAGCAGTTCTTC
TRBJ1-6,-,-,TRBV7-9,CASSLVGGRRSPLHF,TGTGCCAGCAGCTTAGTAGGCGGCAGAAGGTCACCCCTCCACTTT
TRBJ1-6,-,TRBD1,TRBV7-2,CASSLSPGGYSPLHF,TGTGCCAGCAGCTTATCGCCAGGGGGCTATTCACCCCTCCACTTT
TRBJ1-2,-,-,TRBV7-2,CASSSDSYYGYTF,TGTGCCAGCAGTTCCGACAGCTACTATGGCTACACCTTC
TRBJ2-2,few,TRBD2,TRBV19,CASSSDATRLAGGELFF,TGTGCCAGTAGTTCGGACGCGACCCGACTAGCGGGCGGGGAGCTGTTTTTT
TRBJ2-1,-,-,TRBV7-9,CASSLWGEFDNEQFF,TGTGCCAGCAGCTTATGGGGGGAGTTTGACAATGAGCAGTTCTTC
TRBJ2-1,-,TRBD2,TRBV19,CASSLLSGTYNEQFF,TGTGCCAGTAGCCTCCTCAGCGGGACCTACAATGAGCAGTTCTTC
TRBJ1-6,-,-,TRBV5-8,CASSYGQSSYNSPLHF,TGTGCCAGCAGCTACGGACAAAGCTCCTATAATTCACCCCTCCACTTT
TRBJ2-2,-,TRBD2,TRBV7-3,CASGSLDTGELFF,TGTGCTAGCGGGAGCCTGGACACCGGGGAGCTGTTTTTT
TRBJ1-1,few,-,TRBV7-8,CASSDAGNTEAFF,TGTGCCAGCAGCGACGCAGGGAACACTGAAGCTTTCTTT
TRBJ2-2,once,-,TRBV5-1,CASSLASAGELFF,TGCGCCAGCAGCTTGGCGAGCGCCGGGGAGCTGTTTTTT
TRBJ1-6,-,-,TRBV28,CASSSLAEDNSPLHF,TGTGCCAGCAGCAGCTTGGCAGAGGATAATTCACCCCTCCACTTT
TRBJ2-7,-,-,TRBV5-5,CASSRGYSYEQYF,TGTGCCAGCAGCCGGGGTTACTCCTACGAGCAGTACTTC
TRBJ1-3,-,-,TRBV6-5,CASRAGSGNTIYF,TGTGCCAGCAGGGCGGGATCTGGAAACACCATATATTTT
TRBJ2-3,-,TRBD2,TRBV5-1,CASRGTSEDTQYF,TGCGCCAGCCGTGGGACTAGCGAGGATACGCAGTATTTT
TRBJ1-4,-,-,TRBV18,CASSPWGHSTTNEKLFF,TGTGCCAGCTCACCTTGGGGCCACTCTACAACTAATGAAAAACTGTTTTTT
TRBJ2-5,-,-,TRBV10-1,CASPERQTQETQYF,TGCGCCAGCCCCGAGCGACAGACTCAAGAGACCCAGTACTTC
TRBJ1-4,-,-,TRBV7-2,CASSLVGGGYEKLFF,TGTGCCAGCAGCTTAGTCGGGGGGGGCTATGAAAAACTGTTTTTT
TRBJ2-7,-,-,TRBV7-9,CASSLGSGTTYEQYF,TGTGCCAGCAGCTTAGGAAGCGGGACAACCTACGAGCAGTACTTC
TRBJ2-1,-,-,TRBV9,CASSVASGLYNEQFF,TGTGCCAGCAGCGTAGCCAGCGGCCTTTACAATGAGCAGTTCTTC